This T cell receptor beta chain emerged from a study of blood T cell repertoires in COVID-19. Study-level background: COVID-19 samples collected from the United States, Italy and Spain covered acute and convalescent phases. The analysed material was cDNA or gDNA that came from T cells, B-cell-depleted T cells, or PBMCs.

In the original processing: Estimates of nucleated cell counts were drawn from the amplification of reference gene primers. Method: immunoSEQ multiplex PCR; TCRdb's copy keeps in-frame clones and lacks some. Clonal size and the V and J genes are those of that table, whereas D and trimming came from the DNA. Among roughly 150,000 clones listed, roughly nine tenths were seen once. The CDR3 is made up of 18 amino acids. This clonotype originated in a human donor in a cohort sampled during active COVID-19. Sequenced material: peripheral blood. V and J are TRBV21-1 and TRBJ1-2; whether TRBD1, the table's D call, matches the DNA was not checked. TRBV21-1 is a pseudogene locus. DNA for the CDR3: TGTGCCAGCAGCAAAGCGGGCTTTAGGGGTTCCTTTAACTATGGCTACACCTTC. It specifies CASSKAGFRGSFNYGYTF.